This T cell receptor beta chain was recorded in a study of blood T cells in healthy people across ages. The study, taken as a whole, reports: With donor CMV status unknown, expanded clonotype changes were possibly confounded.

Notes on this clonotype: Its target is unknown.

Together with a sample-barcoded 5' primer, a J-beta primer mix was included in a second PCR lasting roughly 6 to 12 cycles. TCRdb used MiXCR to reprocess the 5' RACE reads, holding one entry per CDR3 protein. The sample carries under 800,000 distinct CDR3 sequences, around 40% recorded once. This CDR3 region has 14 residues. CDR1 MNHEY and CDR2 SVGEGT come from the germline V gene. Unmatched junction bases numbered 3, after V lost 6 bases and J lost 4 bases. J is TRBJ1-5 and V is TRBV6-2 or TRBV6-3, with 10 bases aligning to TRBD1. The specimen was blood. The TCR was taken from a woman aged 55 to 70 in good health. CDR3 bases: TGTGCCAGCAGGGGGACAGGGGAGAATCAGCCCCAGCATTTT. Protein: CASRGTGENQPQHF.